The present entry profiles one T cell receptor beta chain with its context. Its specificity is not known. The data are from a study of cytomegalovirus exposure and HLA in healthy donors. General study findings and limits: Earlier findings revealed that most TCR beta V segments proved productive either about 87% or about 30% of the time. Overall, 164 TCR beta chains were annotated as cytomegalovirus-associated.

PCR primers comprised 60 Vbeta and 13 Jbeta primers. Produced via immunoSEQ multiplex PCR; TCRdb's table is partial and in-frame only. This sample has about 130,000 clones, with approximately 80% found just once. The V segment lost 7 bases and the J segment 4 bases; nucleotides outside the gene matches: 3. CDR1 and CDR2 from the germline V gene are MDHEN and SYDVKM. The CDR3 runs to 14 residues. This chain connects TRBV28 to TRBJ2-1; the match to TRBD2 covers 11 bases. The clonotype was recovered from a man in his forties in good health and CMV-seronegative. Input material: PBMCs. The CDR3 nucleotides are TGTGCCAGCATTACTAGCGGGAGTTACAATGAGCAGTTCTTC. It encodes CASITSGSYNEQFF.